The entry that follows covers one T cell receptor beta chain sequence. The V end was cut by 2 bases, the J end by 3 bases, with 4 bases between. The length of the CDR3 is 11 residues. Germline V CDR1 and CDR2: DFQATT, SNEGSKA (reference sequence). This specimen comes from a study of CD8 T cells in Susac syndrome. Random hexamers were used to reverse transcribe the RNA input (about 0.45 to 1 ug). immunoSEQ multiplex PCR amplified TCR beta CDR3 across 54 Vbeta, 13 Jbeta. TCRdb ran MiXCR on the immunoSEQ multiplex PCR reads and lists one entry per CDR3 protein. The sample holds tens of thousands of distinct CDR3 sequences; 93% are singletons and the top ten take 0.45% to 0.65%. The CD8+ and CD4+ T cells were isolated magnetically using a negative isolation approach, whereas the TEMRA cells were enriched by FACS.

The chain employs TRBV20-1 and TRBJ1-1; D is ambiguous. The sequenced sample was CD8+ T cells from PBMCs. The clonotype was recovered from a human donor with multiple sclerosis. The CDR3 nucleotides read TGCAGTGCTAGATTTTACACTGAAGCTTTCTTT. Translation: CSARFYTEAFF.